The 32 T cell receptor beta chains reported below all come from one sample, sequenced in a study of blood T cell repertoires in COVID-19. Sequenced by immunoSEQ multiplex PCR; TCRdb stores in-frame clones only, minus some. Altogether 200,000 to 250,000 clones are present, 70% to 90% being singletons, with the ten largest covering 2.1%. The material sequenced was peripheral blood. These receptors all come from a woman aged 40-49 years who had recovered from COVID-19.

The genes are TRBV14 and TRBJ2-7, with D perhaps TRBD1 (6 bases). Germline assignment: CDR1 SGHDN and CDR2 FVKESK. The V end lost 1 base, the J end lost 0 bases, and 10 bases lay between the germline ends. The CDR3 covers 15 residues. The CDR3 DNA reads TGTGCCAGCAGCCAAGCATGGACAGCCTCCTACGAGCAGTACTTC. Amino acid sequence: CASSQAWTASYEQYF.

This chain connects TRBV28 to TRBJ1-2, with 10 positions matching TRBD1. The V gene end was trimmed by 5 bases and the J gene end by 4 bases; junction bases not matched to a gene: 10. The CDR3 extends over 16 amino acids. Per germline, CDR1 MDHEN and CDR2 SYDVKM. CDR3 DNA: TGTGCCAGCAGTACCGGGACAGGGGAGGGAGGCTATGGCTACACCTTC. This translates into CASSTGTGEGGYGYTF.

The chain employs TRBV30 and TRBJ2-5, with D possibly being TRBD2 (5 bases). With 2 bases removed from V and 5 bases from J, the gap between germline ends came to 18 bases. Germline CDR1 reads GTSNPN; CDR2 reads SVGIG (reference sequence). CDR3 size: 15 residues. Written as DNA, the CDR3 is TGTGCCTGGAGTACTAGTGGACGACTATACGAGACCCAGTACTTC. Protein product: CAWSTSGRLYETQYF.

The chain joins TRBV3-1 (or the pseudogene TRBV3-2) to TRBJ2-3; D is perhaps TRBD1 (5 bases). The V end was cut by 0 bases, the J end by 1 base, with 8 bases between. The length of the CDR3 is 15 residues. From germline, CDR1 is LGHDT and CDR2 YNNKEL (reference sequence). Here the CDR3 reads CASSQEPQGTDTQYF. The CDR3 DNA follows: TGTGCCAGCAGCCAAGAGCCACAGGGCACAGATACGCAGTATTTT.

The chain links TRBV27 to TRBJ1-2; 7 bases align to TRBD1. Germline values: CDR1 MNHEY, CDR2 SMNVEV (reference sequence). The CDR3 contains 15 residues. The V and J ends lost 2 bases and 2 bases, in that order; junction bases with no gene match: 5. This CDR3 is CASSLKPGGNYGYTF. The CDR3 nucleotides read TGTGCCAGCAGTTTAAAGCCAGGGGGAAACTATGGCTACACCTTC.

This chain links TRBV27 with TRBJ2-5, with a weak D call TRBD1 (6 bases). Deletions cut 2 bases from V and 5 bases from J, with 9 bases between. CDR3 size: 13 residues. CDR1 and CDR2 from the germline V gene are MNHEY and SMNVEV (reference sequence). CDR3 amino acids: CASSLGGRETQYF. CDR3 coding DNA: TGTGCCAGCAGTTTAGGGGGCAGGGAGACCCAGTACTTC.

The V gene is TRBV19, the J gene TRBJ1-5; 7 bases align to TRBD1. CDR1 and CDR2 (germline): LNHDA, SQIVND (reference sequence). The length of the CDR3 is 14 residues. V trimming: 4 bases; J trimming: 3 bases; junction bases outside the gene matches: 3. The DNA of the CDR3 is TGTGCCAGTAGTACGACAGGGTTCAATCAGCCCCAGCATTTT. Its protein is CASSTTGFNQPQHF.

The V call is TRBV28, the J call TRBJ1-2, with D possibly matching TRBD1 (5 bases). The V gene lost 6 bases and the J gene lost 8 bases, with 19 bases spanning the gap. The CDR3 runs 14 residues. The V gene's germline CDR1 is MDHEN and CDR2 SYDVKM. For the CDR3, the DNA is TGTGCCAGCAGCATCCTCTCAGACCGGACAGGCTACACCTTC. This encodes CASSILSDRTGYTF.

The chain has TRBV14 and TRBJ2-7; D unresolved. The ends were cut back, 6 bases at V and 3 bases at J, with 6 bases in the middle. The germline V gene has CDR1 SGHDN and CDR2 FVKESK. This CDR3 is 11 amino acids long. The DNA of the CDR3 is TGTGCCAGCAGTCGACTCTACGAGCAGTACTTC. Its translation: CASSRLYEQYF. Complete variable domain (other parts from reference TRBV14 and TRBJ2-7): EAGVTQFPSHSVIEKGQTVTLRCDPISGHDNLYWYRRVMGKEIKFLLHFVKESKQDESGMPNNRFLAERTGGTYSTLKVQPAELEDSGVYFCASSRLYEQYFGPGTRLTVT.

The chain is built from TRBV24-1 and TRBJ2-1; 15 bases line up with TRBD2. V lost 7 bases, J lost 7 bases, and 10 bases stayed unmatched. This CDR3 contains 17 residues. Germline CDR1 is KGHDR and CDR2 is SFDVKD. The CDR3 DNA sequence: TGTGCCACCAGCCAGCTCTCCGGGACTAGCGGGAGGAATGAGCAGTTCTTC. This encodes CATSQLSGTSGRNEQFF.

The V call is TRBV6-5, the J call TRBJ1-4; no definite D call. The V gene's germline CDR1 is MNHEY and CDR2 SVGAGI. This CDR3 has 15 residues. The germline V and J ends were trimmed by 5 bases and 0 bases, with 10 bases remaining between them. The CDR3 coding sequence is TGTGCCAGCAGTCAGTTGTCCGCAACTAATGAAAAACTGTTTTTT. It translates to CASSQLSATNEKLFF.

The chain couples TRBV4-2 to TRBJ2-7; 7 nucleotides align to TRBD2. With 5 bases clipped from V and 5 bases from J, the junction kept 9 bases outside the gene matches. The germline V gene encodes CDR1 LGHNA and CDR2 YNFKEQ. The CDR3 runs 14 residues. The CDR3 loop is CASSTRGVLDEQYF. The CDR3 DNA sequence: TGTGCCAGCAGCACCCGGGGGGTTTTGGACGAGCAGTACTTC.

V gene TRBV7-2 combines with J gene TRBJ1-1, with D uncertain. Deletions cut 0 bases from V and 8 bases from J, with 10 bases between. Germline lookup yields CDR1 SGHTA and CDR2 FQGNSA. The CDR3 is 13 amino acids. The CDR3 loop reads CASSLAEIREAFF. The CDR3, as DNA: TGTGCCAGCAGCTTAGCTGAGATCCGGGAAGCTTTCTTT. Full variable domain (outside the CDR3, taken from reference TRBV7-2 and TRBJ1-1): GAGVSQSPSNKVTEKGKDVELRCDPISGHTALYWYRQSLGQGLEFLIYFQGNSAPDKSGLPSDRFSAERTGGSVSTLTIQRTQQEDSAVYLCASSLAEIREAFFGQGTRLTVV.

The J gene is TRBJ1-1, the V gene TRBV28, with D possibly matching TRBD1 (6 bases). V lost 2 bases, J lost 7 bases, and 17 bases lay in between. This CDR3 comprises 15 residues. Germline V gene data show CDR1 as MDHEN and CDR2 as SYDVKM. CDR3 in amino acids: CASSLKSGGRHEAFF. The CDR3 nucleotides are TGTGCCAGCAGTTTAAAGTCGGGGGGCCGGCATGAAGCTTTCTTT. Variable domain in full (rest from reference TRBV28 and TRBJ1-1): DVKVTQSSRYLVKRTGEKVFLECVQDMDHENMFWYRQDPGLGLRLIYFSYDVKMKEKGDIPEGYSVSREKKERFSLILESASTNQTSMYLCASSLKSGGRHEAFFGQGTRLTVV.

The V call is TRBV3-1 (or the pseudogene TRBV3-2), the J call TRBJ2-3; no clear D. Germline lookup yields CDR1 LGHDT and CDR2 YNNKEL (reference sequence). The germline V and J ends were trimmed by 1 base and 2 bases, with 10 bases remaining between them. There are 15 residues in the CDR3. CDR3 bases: TGTGCCAGCAGCCAAGTCGCAGGATCCACAGATACGCAGTATTTT. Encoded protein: CASSQVAGSTDTQYF.

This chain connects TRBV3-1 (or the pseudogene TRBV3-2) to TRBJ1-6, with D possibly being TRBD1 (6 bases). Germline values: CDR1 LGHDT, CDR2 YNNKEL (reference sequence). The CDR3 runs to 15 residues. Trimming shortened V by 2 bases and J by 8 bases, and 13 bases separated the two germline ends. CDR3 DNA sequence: TGTGCCAGCAGCCAAATGACAGGCTTGTATTCACCCCTCCACTTT. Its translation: CASSQMTGLYSPLHF.

In nucleotides, the CDR3 is TGTGCCAGCAGCCAAGACAGGGGGTACTCCTATAATTCACCCCTCCACTTT. This sequence encodes CASSQDRGYSYNSPLHF. The chain couples TRBV3-1 (or the pseudogene TRBV3-2) to TRBJ1-6; 7 nucleotides agree with TRBD1. The CDR3 loop spans 17 amino acids. The germline gives CDR1 LGHDT, CDR2 YNNKEL (reference sequence). The junction had 2 bases not matched to a gene; V was cut back by 0 bases and J by 0 bases.

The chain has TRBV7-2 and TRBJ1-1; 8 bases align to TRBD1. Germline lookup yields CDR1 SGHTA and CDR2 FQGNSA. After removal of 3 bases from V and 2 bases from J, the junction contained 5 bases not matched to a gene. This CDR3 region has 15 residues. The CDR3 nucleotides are TGTGCCAGCAGCTTCCCGGGACAGGTAAACACTGAAGCTTTCTTT. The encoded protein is CASSFPGQVNTEAFF.

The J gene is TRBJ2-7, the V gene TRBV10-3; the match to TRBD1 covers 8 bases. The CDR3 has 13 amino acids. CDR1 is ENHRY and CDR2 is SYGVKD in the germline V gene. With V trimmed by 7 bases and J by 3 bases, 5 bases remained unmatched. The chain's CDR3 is CAITPDRVYEQYF. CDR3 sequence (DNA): TGTGCCATCACCCCGGACAGGGTCTACGAGCAGTACTTC.

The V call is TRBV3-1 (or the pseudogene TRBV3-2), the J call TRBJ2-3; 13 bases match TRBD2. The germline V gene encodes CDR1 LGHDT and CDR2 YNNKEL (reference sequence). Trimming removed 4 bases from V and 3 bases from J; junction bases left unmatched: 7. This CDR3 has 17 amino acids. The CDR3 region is CASSPGTSGIGTDTQYF. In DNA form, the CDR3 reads TGTGCCAGCAGCCCCGGGACTAGCGGGATCGGAACAGATACGCAGTATTTT.

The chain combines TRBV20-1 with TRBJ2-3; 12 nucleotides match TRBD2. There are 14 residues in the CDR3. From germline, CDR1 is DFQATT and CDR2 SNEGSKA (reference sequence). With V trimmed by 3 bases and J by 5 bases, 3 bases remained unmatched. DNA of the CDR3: TGCAGTGCTAGTCGGACTAGCGGGGTAGATACGCAGTATTTT. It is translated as CSASRTSGVDTQYF.

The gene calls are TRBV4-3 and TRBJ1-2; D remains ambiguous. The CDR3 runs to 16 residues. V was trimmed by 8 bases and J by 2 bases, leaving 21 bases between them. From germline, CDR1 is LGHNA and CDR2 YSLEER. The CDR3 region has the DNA TGCGCCAGCGGCAAATCTGTTAACGGGGAGAACTATGGCTACACCTTC. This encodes CASGKSVNGENYGYTF.

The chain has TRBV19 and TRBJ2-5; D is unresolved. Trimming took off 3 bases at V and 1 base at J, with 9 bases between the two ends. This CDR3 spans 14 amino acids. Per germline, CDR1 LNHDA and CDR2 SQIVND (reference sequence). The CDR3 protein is CASSISGPQETQYF. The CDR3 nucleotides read TGTGCCAGTAGTATTAGTGGGCCCCAAGAGACCCAGTACTTC.

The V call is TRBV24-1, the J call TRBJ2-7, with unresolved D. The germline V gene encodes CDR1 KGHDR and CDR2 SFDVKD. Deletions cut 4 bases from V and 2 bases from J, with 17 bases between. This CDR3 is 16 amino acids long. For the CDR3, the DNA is TGTGCCACCAGTGACCCTCGTTCGCGCTTCCCCTACGAGCAGTACTTC. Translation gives CATSDPRSRFPYEQYF.

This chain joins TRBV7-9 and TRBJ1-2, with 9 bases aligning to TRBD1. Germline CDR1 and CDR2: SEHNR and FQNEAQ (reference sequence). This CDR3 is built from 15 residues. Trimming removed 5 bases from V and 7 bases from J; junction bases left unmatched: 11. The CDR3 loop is CASSLSTGGSFGYTF. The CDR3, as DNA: TGTGCCAGCAGCCTCTCGACAGGGGGGTCTTTTGGCTACACCTTC.

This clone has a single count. The CDR3 protein is CASSPPSRSTNEKLFF. CDR3 nucleotide sequence: TGTGCCAGCTCACCCCCGTCGAGATCAACTAATGAAAAACTGTTTTTT. This chain uses TRBV18 with TRBJ1-4; no definite D call. This CDR3 has 16 amino acids. The germline V gene has CDR1 KGHSH and CDR2 LQKENI. The ends were cut back, 3 bases at V and 0 bases at J, with 11 bases in the middle.

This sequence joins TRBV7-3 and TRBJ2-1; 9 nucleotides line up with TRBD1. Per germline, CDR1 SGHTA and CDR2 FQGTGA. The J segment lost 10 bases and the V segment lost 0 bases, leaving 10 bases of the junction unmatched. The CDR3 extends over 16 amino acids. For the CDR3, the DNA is TGTGCCAGCAGCTTAACTGGTGGACAGGGGTTTACGGAGCAGTTCTTC. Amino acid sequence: CASSLTGGQGFTEQFF.

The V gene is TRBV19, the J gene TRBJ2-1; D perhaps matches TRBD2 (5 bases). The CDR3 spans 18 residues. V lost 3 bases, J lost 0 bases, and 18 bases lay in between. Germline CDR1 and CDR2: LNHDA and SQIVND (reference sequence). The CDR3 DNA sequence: TGTGCCAGTAGTATCGGGCCAAGCGGCACCAACTCCTACAATGAGCAGTTCTTC. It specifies CASSIGPSGTNSYNEQFF.

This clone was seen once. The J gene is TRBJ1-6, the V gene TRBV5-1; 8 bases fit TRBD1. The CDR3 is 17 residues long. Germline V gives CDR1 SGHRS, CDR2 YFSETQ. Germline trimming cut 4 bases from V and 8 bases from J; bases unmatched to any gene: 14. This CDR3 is CASSRRGTGPLDSPLHF. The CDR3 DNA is TGCGCCAGCAGCCGCAGAGGGACAGGACCTTTGGATTCACCCCTCCACTTT.

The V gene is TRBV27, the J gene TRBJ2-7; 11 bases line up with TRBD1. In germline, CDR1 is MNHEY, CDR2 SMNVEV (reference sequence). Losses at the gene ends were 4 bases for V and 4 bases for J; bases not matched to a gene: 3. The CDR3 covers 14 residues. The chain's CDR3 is CASSSDRGQYEQYF. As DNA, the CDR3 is TGTGCCAGCAGTTCGGACAGGGGGCAGTACGAGCAGTACTTC.

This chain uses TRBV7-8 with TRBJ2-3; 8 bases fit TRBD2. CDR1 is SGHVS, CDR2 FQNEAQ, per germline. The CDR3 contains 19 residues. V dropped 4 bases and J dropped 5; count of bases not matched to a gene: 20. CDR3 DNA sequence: TGTGCCAGCAGCTCCCGGAATCTAGCGGGTTCAATTTCGGTAGATACGCAGTATTTT. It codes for CASSSRNLAGSISVDTQYF.

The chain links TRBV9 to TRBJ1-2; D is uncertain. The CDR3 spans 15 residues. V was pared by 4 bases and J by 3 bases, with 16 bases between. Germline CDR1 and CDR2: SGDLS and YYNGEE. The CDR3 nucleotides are TGTGCCAGCAGCCCCCATGAGGGCCCATACTATGGCTACACCTTC. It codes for CASSPHEGPYYGYTF.